This T cell receptor (beta chain) was captured in a study of post-analysis software for immune sequencing data. Study overall: There were relapsing-remitting, secondary progressive and progressive-relapsing multiple sclerosis among the disease courses included. Study-level results: When the samples were clustered directly with F measure, those that had been prepared in the same batch showed strong co-clustering. For normalized Chao1 diversity, multiple sclerosis patients scored significantly lower than controls did. Comparison of patients with controls showed a handful of TRBV segments more frequent in patients, TRBV5-6, TRBV5-1 and TRBV20-1 among them.

The CDR3 length is 12 residues. Trimming pared 0 bases from V and 8 bases from J, leaving 8 bases between. The germline CDR1 and CDR2 sequences are DFQATT and SNEGSKA (reference sequence). TCR beta libraries were prepared from cDNA with unique molecular identifiers. Each CDR3 protein gets one entry after TCRdb re-called the PCR reads with MiXCR. The sample yields roughly 700,000 distinct CDR3 sequences, just under 30% seen once. Points on this clonotype: Its target is not known.

Sequenced sample: blood. This chain links TRBV20-1 with TRBJ2-4; weak D call: TRBD2 (6 bases). This receptor was taken from a girl between 10 and 17 years old with multiple sclerosis. The CDR3 protein is CSARDSGDIQYF. The CDR3 coding sequence is TGCAGTGCTAGAGATTCGGGGGACATTCAGTACTTC.